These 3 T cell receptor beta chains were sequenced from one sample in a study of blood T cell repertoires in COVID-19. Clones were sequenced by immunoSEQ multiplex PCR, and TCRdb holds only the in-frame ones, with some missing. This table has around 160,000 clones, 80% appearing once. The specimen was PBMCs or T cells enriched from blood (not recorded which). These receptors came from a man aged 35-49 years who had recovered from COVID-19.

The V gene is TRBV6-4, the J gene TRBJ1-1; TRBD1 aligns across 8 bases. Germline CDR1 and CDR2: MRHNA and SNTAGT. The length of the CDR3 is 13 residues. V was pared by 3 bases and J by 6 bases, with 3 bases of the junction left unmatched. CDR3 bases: TGTGCCAGCAGTGAGACGGGACAGGCTGAAGCTTTCTTT. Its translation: CASSETGQAEAFF.

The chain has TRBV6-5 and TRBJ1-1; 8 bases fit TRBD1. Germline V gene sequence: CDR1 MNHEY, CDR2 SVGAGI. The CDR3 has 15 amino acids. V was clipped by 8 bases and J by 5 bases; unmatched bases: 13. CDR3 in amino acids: CASSKAGGWRTEAFF. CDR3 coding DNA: TGTGCCAGCTCGAAAGCAGGGGGCTGGAGGACTGAAGCTTTCTTT.

CDR3 sequence reads: CASSLVAGAYNEQFF. The DNA for the CDR3 is TGCGCCAGCAGCTTGGTGGCAGGGGCTTACAATGAGCAGTTCTTC. V is TRBV5-1 and J is TRBJ2-1; a possible D gene is TRBD1 (6 bases). Germline V CDR1 and CDR2: SGHRS, YFSETQ. The CDR3 runs to 15 residues. Trimming removed 0 bases at V and 4 bases at J, with 11 bases between.